The 14 T cell receptor beta chains below were found in one sample sequenced in a study of blood T cell repertoires in COVID-19. Assay used: immunoSEQ multiplex PCR; TCRdb lists only in-frame clones, some missing. This sample has approximately 450,000 clones, with around 89% found just once. The material sequenced was peripheral blood. These receptor sequences come from a woman in her thirties with acute or convalescent COVID-19.

This chain uses TRBV21-1 with TRBJ1-5. TRBV21-1 is shown as a pseudogene. The CDR3 totals 15 residues. The CDR3 nucleotides read TGTGCCAGCAGCACAGATAAGAGGGCATGGCAGCCCCAGCATTTT. This translates into CASSTDKRAWQPQHF.

The V and J genes are TRBV5-6 and TRBJ2-7, with D possibly TRBD2 on 6 matching bases. From germline, CDR1 is SGHDT and CDR2 YYEEEE. The germline V and J ends were trimmed by 4 bases and 5 bases, with 10 bases remaining between them. The CDR3 loop spans 12 amino acids. CDR3 in DNA: TGTGCCAGCAGCCGGACTATGAACGAGCAGTACTTC. Protein product: CASSRTMNEQYF.

The count of this clone is one. The genes are TRBV7-9 and TRBJ2-3; 10 nucleotides agree with TRBD1. Per germline, CDR1 SEHNR and CDR2 FQNEAQ (reference sequence). Germline trimming cut 5 bases from V and 2 bases from J; bases unmatched to any gene: 7. This CDR3 spans 16 amino acids. This CDR3 is CASSPRQGANTDTQYF. CDR3 nucleotide sequence: TGTGCCAGCAGCCCTCGACAGGGGGCAAACACAGATACGCAGTATTTT.

This clone was detected once. The gene calls are TRBV10-3 and TRBJ2-2, with TRBD2 matching over 10 bases. Looked up from germline, CDR1 is ENHRY and CDR2 is SYGVKD. J gave up 3 bases and V 4 bases, and 2 bases lay outside the gene matches. CDR3 length: 15 amino acids. CDR3 region: CAISGTSGYTGELFF. DNA for the CDR3: TGTGCCATCAGTGGGACTAGCGGTTACACCGGGGAGCTGTTTTTT.

The chain couples TRBV5-6 to TRBJ1-6; D gene ambiguous. The CDR3 is made up of 12 amino acids. With 2 bases removed from V and 12 bases from J, the gap between germline ends came to 9 bases. From germline, CDR1 is SGHDT and CDR2 YYEEEE. CDR3 bases: TGTGCCAGCAGCTTTACGTCGGTACCCCTCCACTTT. Protein product: CASSFTSVPLHF.

In this sample, this clone turned up once. V and J are TRBV19 and TRBJ2-7, with D possibly TRBD2 on 5 matching bases. The CDR3 has 14 amino acids. Germline loops: CDR1 LNHDA, CDR2 SQIVND (reference sequence). The V gene lost 3 bases and the J gene lost 4 bases, with 13 bases spanning the gap. CDR3 DNA sequence: TGTGCCAGTAGTATCAGGACTCATCGGTACGAGCAGTACTTC. It encodes CASSIRTHRYEQYF.

The rearrangement joins TRBV5-1 to TRBJ2-2, with D perhaps matching TRBD2 (6 bases). Trimming cost V 6 bases and J 1 base, with 13 bases left between them. Germline CDR1 SGHRS, CDR2 YFSETQ. The CDR3 extends over 15 amino acids. This CDR3 is CASMAGLMNTGELFF. The CDR3 coding sequence is TGCGCCAGCATGGCGGGGCTGATGAACACCGGGGAGCTGTTTTTT.

DNA for the CDR3: TGTGCCAGCAGCTCTCCCCAGAACTCCTACAATGAGCAGTTCTTC. This sequence encodes CASSSPQNSYNEQFF. The genes are TRBV5-4 and TRBJ2-1; D gene ambiguous. Germline V lookup: CDR1 SGHNT, CDR2 YYREEE (reference sequence). There are 15 residues in the CDR3. The ends were cut back, 3 bases at V and 0 bases at J, with 10 bases in the middle.

This sequence joins TRBV7-2 and TRBJ2-5, with 7 bases fitting TRBD1. CDR1 and CDR2 (germline): SGHTA, FQGNSA. The CDR3 covers 15 residues. Trimming took 7 bases from V and 4 from J; bases not matched to a gene: 12. The DNA of the CDR3 is TGTGCCAGCACGTATACGGGCTCAGGGGGAGAGACCCAGTACTTC. Translating gives CASTYTGSGGETQYF. Full variable domain (remainder filled in from reference TRBV7-2 and TRBJ2-5): GAGVSQSPSNKVTEKGKDVELRCDPISGHTALYWYRQSLGQGLEFLIYFQGNSAPDKSGLPSDRFSAERTGGSVSTLTIQRTQQEDSAVYLCASTYTGSGGETQYFGPGTRLLVL.

V and J are TRBV4-1 and TRBJ2-7; maybe TRBD1 (5 bases). Germline V gene sequence: CDR1 MGHRA, CDR2 YSYEKL. Trimming took 1 base from V and 7 from J, leaving 11 bases between them. The CDR3 contains 13 residues. For the CDR3, the DNA is TGCGCCAGCAGCCAAGGGCAGGGATGGGAGCAGTACTTC. Amino acid sequence: CASSQGQGWEQYF.

This chain uses TRBV12-3 or TRBV12-4 with TRBJ2-3, with D unresolved. The CDR3 length is 13 residues. V shed 5 bases and J shed 2 bases, with 8 bases lying between them. The CDR3 DNA sequence: TGTGCCAGCAGTGCGACACCCACAGATACGCAGTATTTT. Translation: CASSATPTDTQYF.

V usage is TRBV6-2 or TRBV6-3 and J usage is TRBJ2-2; unclear D gene. The CDR3 covers 14 residues. Germline V lookup: CDR1 MNHEY, CDR2 SVGEGT. V was trimmed by 4 bases and J by 6 bases, leaving 12 bases between them. In DNA, the CDR3 is TGTGCCAGCAGTTCGGTCAACCGCGCCGGGGAGCTGTTTTTT. This encodes CASSSVNRAGELFF.

V and J are TRBV18 and TRBJ1-1; possibly TRBD1 for D (5 bases). The V gene lost 6 bases and the J gene lost 1 base, with 15 bases spanning the gap. CDR1 and CDR2 (germline): KGHSH, LQKENI. The CDR3 totals 15 residues. Here the CDR3 DNA reads TGTGCCAGCTCCCGATTGGGGCAGACGAACACTGAAGCTTTCTTT. This encodes CASSRLGQTNTEAFF.

This chain joins TRBV28 and TRBJ2-7; TRBD1 agrees at 8 bases. The J segment lost 2 bases and the V segment lost 3 bases, leaving 3 bases of the junction unmatched. This CDR3 is built from 14 residues. Germline CDR1 reads MDHEN; CDR2 reads SYDVKM. The CDR3 spells CASSFGQGPYEQYF. The CDR3 DNA sequence: TGTGCCAGCAGTTTTGGACAGGGCCCCTACGAGCAGTACTTC. Together with reference TRBV28 and TRBJ2-7, the CDR3 gives the full variable domain: DVKVTQSSRYLVKRTGEKVFLECVQDMDHENMFWYRQDPGLGLRLIYFSYDVKMKEKGDIPEGYSVSREKKERFSLILESASTNQTSMYLCASSFGQGPYEQYFGPGTRLTVT.